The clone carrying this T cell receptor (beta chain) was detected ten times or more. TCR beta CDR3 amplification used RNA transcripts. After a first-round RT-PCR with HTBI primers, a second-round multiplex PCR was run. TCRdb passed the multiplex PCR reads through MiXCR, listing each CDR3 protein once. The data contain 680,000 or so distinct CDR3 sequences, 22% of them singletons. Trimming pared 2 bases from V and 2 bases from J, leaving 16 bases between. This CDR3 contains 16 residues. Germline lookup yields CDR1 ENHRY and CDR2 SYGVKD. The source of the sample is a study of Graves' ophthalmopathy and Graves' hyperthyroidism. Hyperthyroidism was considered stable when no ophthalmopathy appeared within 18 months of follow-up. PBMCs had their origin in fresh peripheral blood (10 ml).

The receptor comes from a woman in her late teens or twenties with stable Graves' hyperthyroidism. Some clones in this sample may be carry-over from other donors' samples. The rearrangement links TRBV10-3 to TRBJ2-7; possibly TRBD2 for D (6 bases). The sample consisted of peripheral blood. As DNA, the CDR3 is TGTGCCATCAGTGAGGCGGGGCGAGGGAAAGCCTACGAGCAGTACTTC. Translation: CAISEAGRGKAYEQYF.